The 10 T cell receptor beta chains in this list originate from one sample, sequenced in a study of identical twins. TCRdb re-called the 5' RACE reads with MiXCR, one entry per CDR3 protein. The sample lists under 350,000 distinct CDR3 sequences, nearly 9.5% occurring once. This sample was shared with a second study, whose subject was yellow fever vaccine responses in identical twins.

The sample was CD8+ T cells sorted from blood. These receptors were obtained from a woman in her late teens or twenties in good health.

Many counts were recorded for this clonotype. The genes are TRBV20-1 and TRBJ2-7; possible D gene TRBD1, 5 bases. The V end lost 3 bases, the J end lost 7 bases, and 13 bases lay between the germline ends. In germline, CDR1 is DFQATT, CDR2 SNEGSKA (reference sequence). The CDR3 runs 12 residues. CDR3 nucleotide sequence: TGCAGTGCTAGCAACAGGACGCGGGAGCAGTACTTC. Translation gives CSASNRTREQYF.

This clonotype was detected many times. The chain uses TRBV4-3 and TRBJ2-7, with D uncertain. The V end lost 1 base, the J end lost 0 bases, and 7 bases lay between the germline ends. Germline V lookup: CDR1 LGHNA, CDR2 YSLEER. This CDR3 contains 14 residues. CDR3 sequence: CASSQVQYSYEQYF. In DNA form, the CDR3 reads TGCGCCAGCAGCCAAGTTCAGTACTCCTACGAGCAGTACTTC.

This clonotype was seen only a few times. This chain uses TRBV7-6 with TRBJ1-4; no clear D gene. Trimming stripped 5 bases from V and 4 bases from J, with 11 bases between. The CDR3 has 14 amino acids. The germline CDR1 and CDR2 sequences are SGHVS and FNYEAQ. The chain's CDR3 is CASSPRINNEKLFF. The CDR3 nucleotides read TGTGCCAGCAGCCCACGGATTAATAATGAAAAACTGTTTTTT.

The genes are TRBV27 and TRBJ2-7; D is unclear. Trimming pared 5 bases from V and 2 bases from J, leaving 13 bases between. CDR1 is MNHEY and CDR2 is SMNVEV in the germline V gene (reference sequence). This CDR3 contains 14 residues. The CDR3 spells CASSAAPGAYEQYF. The CDR3, as DNA: TGTGCCAGCAGTGCCGCCCCTGGAGCCTACGAGCAGTACTTC.

The V call is TRBV7-9, the J call TRBJ1-1; 7 bases match TRBD1. This CDR3 has 13 residues. Germline V lookup: CDR1 SEHNR, CDR2 FQNEAQ (reference sequence). V was pared by 8 bases and J by 3 bases, with 6 bases of the junction left unmatched. The chain's CDR3 is CASGRGVDTEAFF. The CDR3 bases are TGTGCCAGCGGCAGGGGGGTCGACACTGAAGCTTTCTTT.

In this sample, this clonotype turned up many times. The V call is TRBV29-1, the J call TRBJ2-5; 7 bases are a match to TRBD1. The CDR3 contains 13 residues. Trimming removed 1 base from V and 5 bases from J; junction bases left unmatched: 4. Germline V CDR1 and CDR2: SQVTM, ANQGSEA. The CDR3 DNA reads as TGCAGCGTTGAAGGACAGGGTGCGGAGACCCAGTACTTC. Protein sequence: CSVEGQGAETQYF. The full variable domain, its missing parts supplied by reference TRBV29-1 and TRBJ2-5, is SAVISQKPSRDICQRGTSLTIQCQVDSQVTMMFWYRQQPGQSLTLIATANQGSEATYESGFVIDKFPISRPNLTFSTLTVSNMSPEDSSIYLCSVEGQGAETQYFGPGTRLLVL.

The chain joins TRBV24-1 to TRBJ2-7; D is ambiguous. The germline V gene encodes CDR1 KGHDR and CDR2 SFDVKD. The V and J ends lost 8 bases and 2 bases respectively, with 12 bases between them. This CDR3 has 13 residues. Here the CDR3 DNA reads TGTGCCACCATGGATGCAGACGCCTACGAGCAGTACTTC. It yields the protein CATMDADAYEQYF.

The V gene is TRBV27, the J gene TRBJ1-5; TRBD1 is a possible D gene (6 bases). Germline CDR1 reads MNHEY; CDR2 reads SMNVEV (reference sequence). The CDR3 extends over 14 amino acids. Trimming left V 6 bases short and J 4 bases short, with 13 bases between. The CDR3 DNA sequence: TGTGCCAGCAGGTCGACAGGCGGGAATCAGCCCCAGCATTTT. Translating gives CASRSTGGNQPQHF.

This clonotype has more than one count but fewer than ten. The chain employs TRBV4-2 and TRBJ2-7; 7 bases agree with TRBD2. The CDR3 has 14 residues. Germline values: CDR1 LGHNA, CDR2 YNFKEQ. With 1 base clipped from V and 9 bases from J, the junction kept 9 bases outside the gene matches. Here the CDR3 reads CASSQVPRGTAQYF. The CDR3 DNA reads as TGTGCCAGCAGCCAAGTTCCGCGGGGGACTGCGCAGTACTTC.

Only a few counts were recorded for this clonotype. This chain links TRBV6-2 or TRBV6-3 with TRBJ2-3; TRBD1 might be the D (6 bases). There are 16 residues in the CDR3. The V gene's germline CDR1 is MNHEY and CDR2 SVGEGT. Trimming took off 4 bases at V and 2 bases at J, with 16 bases between the two ends. This chain's CDR3 is CASSWTVHTTTDTQYF. Here the CDR3 DNA reads TGTGCCAGCAGTTGGACAGTCCATACCACCACAGATACGCAGTATTTT.